The clone carrying this T cell receptor beta chain has more than one count but fewer than ten. The antigen is unknown. The data were produced by immunoSEQ multiplex PCR, yet TCRdb's version contains in-frame clones alone and is incomplete. Here the sample spans 43,000 or so clones, around 79% being singletons. This sample is part of a study of CD4 T cells in relation to SARS-CoV-2 and coronaviruses. For around ten days, roughly 10^5 sorted CD4+ cells grew with T cell-depleted PBMCs and CEF. Trimming left V 10 bases short and J 11 bases short, with 16 bases between. Germline V gene sequence: CDR1 KGHDR, CDR2 SFDVKD. This CDR3 spans 11 amino acids. Findings of the study overall: SARS-CoV-2-driven expansion was significantly weaker in crossreactive than monoreactive clones. No crossreactivity against non-spike viral proteins was tested here.

The chain links TRBV24-1 to TRBJ2-5; D remains ambiguous. The sample taken for sequencing was naive CD4+ T cells from PBMCs, cultured in vitro. Subset specified: naive CD4+ T cells isolated by negative enrichment. The source of this sequence is an adult with COVID-19. The CDR3 coding sequence is TGTGCCACAGAGCTTAATGAAGCACAGTACTTC. Translation: CATELNEAQYF.